A single sample gave rise to the 6 T cell receptor beta chains below, sequenced in a study of blood T cell repertoires in COVID-19. Using immunoSEQ multiplex PCR, the repertoire was profiled, and TCRdb retains in-frame clones only, with some absent. Of approximately 47,000 clones listed, under 95% are singletons. The sample consisted of peripheral blood. The receptors shown here come from a man aged 70-80 years with active COVID-19.

The rearrangement joins TRBV3-1 (or the pseudogene TRBV3-2) to TRBJ2-2; a weak D match, TRBD1 (7 bases). The CDR3 is 16 amino acids. V shed 4 bases and J shed 3 bases, with 15 bases lying between them. The germline V gene encodes CDR1 LGHDT and CDR2 YNNKEL (reference sequence). CDR3 sequence reads: CASSPQGGRYTGELFF. In DNA form, the CDR3 reads TGTGCCAGCAGCCCCCAGGGGGGAAGGTACACCGGGGAGCTGTTTTTT.

This clone was detected a few times. The V call is TRBV7-2, the J call TRBJ2-3; D gene unclear. The CDR3 is made up of 13 amino acids. Germline V lookup: CDR1 SGHTA, CDR2 FQGNSA. The ends were cut back, 9 bases at V and 6 bases at J, with 16 bases in the middle. In nucleotides, the CDR3 is TGTGCCAGTCTGTCCCCCCCAGCGGATACGCAGTATTTT. Protein product: CASLSPPADTQYF.

The J gene is TRBJ2-6, the V gene TRBV19; D perhaps matches TRBD1 (5 bases). CDR3 size: 14 residues. Trimming took 5 bases from V and 2 from J, leaving 7 bases between them. CDR1 and CDR2 (germline): LNHDA, SQIVND (reference sequence). The CDR3 reads CASSQGAGANVLTF. DNA for the CDR3: TGTGCCAGTAGTCAAGGGGCTGGGGCCAACGTCCTGACTTTC.

This clone showed up just a few times. V usage is TRBV3-1 (or the pseudogene TRBV3-2) and J usage is TRBJ2-3; D might be TRBD1 (6 bases). In germline, CDR1 is LGHDT, CDR2 YNNKEL (reference sequence). V gave up 4 bases and J gave up 2 bases, with 13 bases separating them. The CDR3 loop spans 15 amino acids. The CDR3 nucleotides read TGTGCCAGCAGCCCACCAGGGGCATACACAGATACGCAGTATTTT. This translates into CASSPPGAYTDTQYF.

The chain joins TRBV15 to TRBJ2-2; 8 bases are shared with TRBD1. Germline V gives CDR1 LNHNV, CDR2 YYDKDF (reference sequence). Unmatched junction bases numbered 11, after V lost 1 base and J lost 1 base. This CDR3 is built from 19 residues. In nucleotides, the CDR3 is TGTGCCACCAGCAGAGCTACGCCTTGGACAGGGAGGAACACCGGGGAGCTGTTTTTT. Residues: CATSRATPWTGRNTGELFF.

V gene TRBV9 combines with J gene TRBJ1-3; no reliable D call. CDR1 is SGDLS and CDR2 is YYNGEE in the germline V gene. Trimming pared 2 bases from V and 7 bases from J, leaving 16 bases between. CDR3 length: 15 amino acids. CDR3 loop: CASSVTRTAGNTIYF. Here the CDR3 DNA reads TGTGCCAGCAGCGTGACCCGGACTGCCGGTAACACCATATATTTT.